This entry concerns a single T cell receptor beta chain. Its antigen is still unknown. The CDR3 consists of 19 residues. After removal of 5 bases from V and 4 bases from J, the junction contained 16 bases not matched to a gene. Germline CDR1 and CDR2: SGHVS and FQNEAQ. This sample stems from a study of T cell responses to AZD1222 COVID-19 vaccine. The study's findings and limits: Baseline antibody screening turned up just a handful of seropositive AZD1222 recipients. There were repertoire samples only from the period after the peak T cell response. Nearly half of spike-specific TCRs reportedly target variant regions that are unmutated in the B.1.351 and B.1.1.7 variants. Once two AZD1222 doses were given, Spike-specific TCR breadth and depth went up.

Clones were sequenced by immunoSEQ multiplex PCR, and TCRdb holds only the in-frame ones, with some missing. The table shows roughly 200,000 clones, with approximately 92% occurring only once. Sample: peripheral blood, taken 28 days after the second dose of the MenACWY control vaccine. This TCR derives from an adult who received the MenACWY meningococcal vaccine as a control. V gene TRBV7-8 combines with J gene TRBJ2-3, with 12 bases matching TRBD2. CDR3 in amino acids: CASSPLRGASGGASDTQYF. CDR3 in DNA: TGTGCCAGCAGCCCACTCCGGGGGGCTAGCGGGGGGGCCTCAGATACGCAGTATTTT.